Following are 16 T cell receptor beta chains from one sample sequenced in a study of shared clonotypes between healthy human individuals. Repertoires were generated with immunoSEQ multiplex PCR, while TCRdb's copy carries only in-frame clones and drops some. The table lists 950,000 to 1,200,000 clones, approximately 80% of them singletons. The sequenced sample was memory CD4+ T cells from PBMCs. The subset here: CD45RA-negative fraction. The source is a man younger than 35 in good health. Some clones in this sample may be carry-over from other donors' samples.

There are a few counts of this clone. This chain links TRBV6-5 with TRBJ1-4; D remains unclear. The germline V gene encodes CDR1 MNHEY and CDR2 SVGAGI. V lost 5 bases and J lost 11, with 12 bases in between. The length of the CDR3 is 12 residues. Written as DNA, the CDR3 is TGTGCCAGCAGTACTGGGATGGGGAAACTGTTTTTT. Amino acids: CASSTGMGKLFF.

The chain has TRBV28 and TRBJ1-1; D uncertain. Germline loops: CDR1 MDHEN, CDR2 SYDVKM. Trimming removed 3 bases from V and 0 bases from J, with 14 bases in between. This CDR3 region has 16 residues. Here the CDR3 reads CASSFGGSAMNTEAFF. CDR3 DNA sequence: TGTGCCAGCAGTTTTGGCGGCAGTGCGATGAACACTGAAGCTTTCTTT.

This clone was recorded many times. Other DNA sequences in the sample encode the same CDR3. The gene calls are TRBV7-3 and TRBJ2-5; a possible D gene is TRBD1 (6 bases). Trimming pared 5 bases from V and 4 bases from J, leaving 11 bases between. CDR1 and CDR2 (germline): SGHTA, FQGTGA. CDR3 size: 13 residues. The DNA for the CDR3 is TGTGCCAGCAGCACAGGGCTTAGAGAGACCCAGTACTTC. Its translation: CASSTGLRETQYF.

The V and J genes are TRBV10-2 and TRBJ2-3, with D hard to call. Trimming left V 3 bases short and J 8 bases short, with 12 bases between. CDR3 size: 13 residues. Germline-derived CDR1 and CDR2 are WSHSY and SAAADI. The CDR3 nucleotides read TGCGCCAGCAGTGAAGGTACCCGGAGTACGCAGTATTTT. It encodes CASSEGTRSTQYF.

The CDR3 loop is CAISGRTRNTGELFF. CDR3 nucleotides: TGTGCCATCAGTGGAAGGACTAGGAACACCGGGGAGCTGTTTTTT. V usage is TRBV10-3 and J usage is TRBJ2-2, with TRBD2 matching 7 bases. The CDR3 has 15 amino acids. Germline CDR1 is ENHRY and CDR2 is SYGVKD. V lost 4 bases and J lost 1; bases outside the gene matches: 3.

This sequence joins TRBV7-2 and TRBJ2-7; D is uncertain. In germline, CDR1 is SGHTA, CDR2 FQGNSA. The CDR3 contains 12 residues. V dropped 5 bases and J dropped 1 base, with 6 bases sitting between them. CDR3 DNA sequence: TGTGCCAGCAGCCGGATATCCTACGAGCAGTACTTC. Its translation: CASSRISYEQYF.

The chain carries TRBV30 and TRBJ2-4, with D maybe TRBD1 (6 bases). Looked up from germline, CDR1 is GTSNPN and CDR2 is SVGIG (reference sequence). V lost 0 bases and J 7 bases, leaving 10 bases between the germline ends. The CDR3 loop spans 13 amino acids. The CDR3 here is CAWSVQGLNIQYF. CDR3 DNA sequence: TGTGCCTGGAGTGTACAGGGTTTGAACATTCAGTACTTC.

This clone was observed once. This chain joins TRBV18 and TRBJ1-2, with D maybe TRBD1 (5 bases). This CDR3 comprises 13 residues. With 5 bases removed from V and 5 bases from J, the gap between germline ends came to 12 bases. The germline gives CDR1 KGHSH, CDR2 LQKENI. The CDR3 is CASSVDSRYGYTF. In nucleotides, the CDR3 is TGTGCCAGCTCAGTCGACAGCAGATATGGCTACACCTTC.

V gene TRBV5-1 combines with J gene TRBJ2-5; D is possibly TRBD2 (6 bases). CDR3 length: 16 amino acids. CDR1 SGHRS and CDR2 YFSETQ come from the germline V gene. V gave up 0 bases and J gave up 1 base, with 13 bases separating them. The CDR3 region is CASSLVGISGQETQYF. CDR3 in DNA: TGCGCCAGCAGCTTGGTCGGGATTAGCGGCCAAGAGACCCAGTACTTC.

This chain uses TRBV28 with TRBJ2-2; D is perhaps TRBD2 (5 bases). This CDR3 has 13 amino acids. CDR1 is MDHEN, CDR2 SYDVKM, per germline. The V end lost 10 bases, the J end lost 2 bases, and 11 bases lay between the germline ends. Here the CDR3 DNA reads TGTGCCATGGGGAGCGGTAACACCGGGGAGCTGTTTTTT. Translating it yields CAMGSGNTGELFF.

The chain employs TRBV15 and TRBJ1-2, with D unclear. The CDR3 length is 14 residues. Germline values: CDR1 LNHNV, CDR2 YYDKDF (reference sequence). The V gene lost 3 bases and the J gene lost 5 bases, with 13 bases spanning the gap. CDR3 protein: CATSRGSHSYGYTF. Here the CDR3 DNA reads TGTGCCACCAGCAGGGGGTCTCACTCGTATGGCTACACCTTC.

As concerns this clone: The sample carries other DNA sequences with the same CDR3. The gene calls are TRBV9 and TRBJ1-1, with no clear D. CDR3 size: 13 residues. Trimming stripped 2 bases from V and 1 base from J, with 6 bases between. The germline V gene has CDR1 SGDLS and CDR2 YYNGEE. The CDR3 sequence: CASSVAGNTEAFF. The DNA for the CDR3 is TGTGCCAGCAGCGTTGCTGGGAACACTGAAGCTTTCTTT.

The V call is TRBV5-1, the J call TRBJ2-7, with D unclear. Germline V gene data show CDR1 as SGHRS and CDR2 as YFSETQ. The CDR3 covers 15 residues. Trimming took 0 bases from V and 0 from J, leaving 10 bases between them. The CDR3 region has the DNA TGCGCCAGCAGCTTGGACGGAATGAGCTCCTACGAGCAGTACTTC. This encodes CASSLDGMSSYEQYF.

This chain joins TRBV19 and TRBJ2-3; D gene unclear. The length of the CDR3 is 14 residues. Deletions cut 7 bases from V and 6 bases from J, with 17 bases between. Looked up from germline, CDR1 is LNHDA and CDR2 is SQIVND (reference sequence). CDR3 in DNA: TGTGCCAGTACGGCTTCGCCCACTCGGGATACGCAGTATTTT. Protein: CASTASPTRDTQYF.

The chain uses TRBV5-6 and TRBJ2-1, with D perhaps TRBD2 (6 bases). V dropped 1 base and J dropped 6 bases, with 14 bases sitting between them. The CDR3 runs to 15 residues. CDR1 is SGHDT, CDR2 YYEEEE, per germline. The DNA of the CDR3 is TGTGCCAGCAGCTTGTACCGGAGGACTACCAATGAGCAGTTCTTC. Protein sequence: CASSLYRRTTNEQFF.

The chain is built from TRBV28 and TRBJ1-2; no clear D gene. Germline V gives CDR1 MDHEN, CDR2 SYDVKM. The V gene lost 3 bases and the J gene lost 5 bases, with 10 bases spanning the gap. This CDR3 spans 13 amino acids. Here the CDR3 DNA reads TGTGCCAGCAGTTTGGACCCCCTATATGGCTACACCTTC. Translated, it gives CASSLDPLYGYTF.